This T cell receptor (beta chain) was sequenced in a study of beta chain features in type 1 diabetes. The study's findings and limits: In all four CD4+ subsets, TCRB CDR3 length was significantly, moderately reduced in type 1 diabetes. Patients' naive, central memory and Treg TCRB repertoires seemed closer to one another than those of healthy donors.

Concerning this clone: Its antigen remains unidentified.

Isolated RNA was reverse transcribed in full, so expressed TCRB transcripts were sequenced. Sequencing of stem cell-like memory T cell samples yielded around 1 million reads on average. Only in-frame clones appear in the TCRdb table, and some are missing; sequencing was by immunoSEQ multiplex PCR. Among over 100,000 clones listed, around 40% were seen once. The V gene lost 4 bases and the J gene lost 4 bases, with 16 bases spanning the gap. Looked up from germline, CDR1 is SGHDN and CDR2 is FVKESK. The length of the CDR3 is 15 residues. The chain joins TRBV14 to TRBJ1-2; the D is unclear. This receptor was obtained from a woman aged 18 to 35 in good health. The sample comprised stem cell memory CD4+ T cells from blood. The CDR3 protein is CASSLQRRRVYGYTF. DNA of the CDR3: TGTGCCAGCAGCCTCCAAAGACGGAGGGTCTATGGCTACACCTTC.